These 27 T cell receptor beta chains share one sample of origin, sequenced in a study of T cell repertoires in cytomegalovirus infection. In TCRdb, the reads were re-called with MiXCR into one record per CDR3 protein. The data show 500,000 to 600,000 distinct CDR3 sequences, with more than 15% seen just once and roughly a quarter held by the top ten. Sequenced material: CD8+ T cells from PBMCs. The receptors were sampled from a human donor in good health (CMV status not recorded). Some clones in this sample may be carry-over from other donors' samples.

The V call is TRBV14, the J call TRBJ1-4; D remains unclear. The CDR3 is 15 amino acids. Trimming took 2 bases from V and 0 from J, leaving 7 bases between them. Germline V gene sequence: CDR1 SGHDN, CDR2 FVKESK. The CDR3 reads CASSQYRATNEKLFF. CDR3 nucleotide sequence: TGTGCCAGCAGCCAATACCGAGCAACTAATGAAAAACTGTTTTTT. The variable domain in full, with the rest retrieved from reference TRBV14 and TRBJ1-4, is EAGVTQFPSHSVIEKGQTVTLRCDPISGHDNLYWYRRVMGKEIKFLLHFVKESKQDESGMPNNRFLAERTGGTYSTLKVQPAELEDSGVYFCASSQYRATNEKLFFGSGTQLSVL.

CDR3 DNA sequence: TGTGCCAGCACCCGACTAGCGGTAGGGCCAAGGGACACAGATACGCAGTATTTT. Amino acids: CASTRLAVGPRDTDTQYF. The V and J genes are TRBV2 and TRBJ2-3, with 9 bases aligning to TRBD2. From germline, CDR1 is SNHLY and CDR2 FYNNEI. The CDR3 consists of 18 residues. The ends lost 7 bases at V and 2 bases at J; junction bases unmatched: 16.

This clonotype has ten or more counts. This sequence joins TRBV20-1 and TRBJ1-4; TRBD1 might be the D (5 bases). The CDR3 contains 14 residues. Per the germline V gene, CDR1 is DFQATT and CDR2 is SNEGSKA (reference sequence). V lost 5 bases, J lost 1 base, and 11 bases lay in between. CDR3 residues: CSAHPGLTNEKLFF. In DNA form, the CDR3 reads TGCAGTGCTCACCCGGGGCTAACTAATGAAAAACTGTTTTTT.

At least ten counts were recorded for this clonotype. This rearrangement joins TRBV11-2 to TRBJ1-5; TRBD1 might be the D (5 bases). The CDR3 is 15 residues long. Germline values: CDR1 SGHAT, CDR2 FQNNGV. The ends were cut back, 0 bases at V and 5 bases at J, with 11 bases in the middle. CDR3 bases: TGTGCCAGCAGCTTAGAAGGCAGGGAGGATCAGCCCCAGCATTTT. Protein sequence: CASSLEGREDQPQHF.

This clonotype has at least ten counts. This chain links TRBV7-8 with TRBJ2-5; 7 nucleotides agree with TRBD1. In germline, CDR1 is SGHVS, CDR2 FQNEAQ. The CDR3 sequence is 15 residues long. V shed 1 base and J 4 bases; nucleotides not matched to a gene: 6. The CDR3 loop reads CASSLERGPSETQYF. The CDR3 region has the DNA TGTGCCAGCAGCTTAGAAAGGGGGCCCTCAGAGACCCAGTACTTC.

V and J are TRBV5-1 and TRBJ2-7, with D maybe TRBD2 (6 bases). V was pared by 4 bases and J by 5 bases, with 13 bases between. The V gene's germline CDR1 is SGHRS and CDR2 YFSETQ. This CDR3 is 13 amino acids long. The CDR3 loop reads CASSPGVSDEQYF. The CDR3 DNA is TGCGCCAGCAGCCCGGGGGTAAGTGACGAGCAGTACTTC.

This clonotype was seen many times. V is TRBV7-8 and J is TRBJ1-1; maybe TRBD1 (5 bases). Germline loops: CDR1 SGHVS, CDR2 FQNEAQ. The CDR3 consists of 16 residues. Trimming removed 3 bases at V and 4 bases at J, with 18 bases between. The CDR3 is CASSFFRRGGITEAFF. CDR3 sequence (DNA): TGTGCCAGCAGCTTTTTTAGGCGCGGGGGGATCACTGAAGCTTTCTTT.

This clonotype was seen a single time. The chain joins TRBV14 to TRBJ2-7; possible D gene TRBD2, 6 bases. The CDR3 length is 16 residues. Trimming shortened V by 3 bases and J by 6 bases, and 21 bases separated the two germline ends. CDR1 and CDR2 from the germline V gene are SGHDN and FVKESK. CDR3 sequence (DNA): TGTGCCAGCAGCCACGAGTTTAGGACCCCCGGGGGCGAGCAGTACTTC. It yields the protein CASSHEFRTPGGEQYF.

This clonotype came up a few times. The chain links TRBV27 to TRBJ2-2; 9 bases agree with TRBD2. The CDR3 totals 19 residues. Germline trimming cut 4 bases from V and 6 bases from J; bases unmatched to any gene: 18. Germline V gene lookup returns CDR1 MNHEY and CDR2 SMNVEV (reference sequence). The CDR3 sequence is CASSSPYLDSGRRPGELFF. The DNA for the CDR3 is TGTGCCAGCAGTTCTCCTTATCTCGATAGCGGGAGAAGGCCCGGGGAGCTGTTTTTT.

This clonotype showed up just a few times. The chain joins TRBV6-2 or TRBV6-3 to TRBJ1-5; the D gene is possibly TRBD1 (5 bases). V gave up 2 bases and J gave up 2 bases, with 13 bases separating them. The germline V gene encodes CDR1 MNHEY and CDR2 SVGEGT. The CDR3 covers 16 residues. For the CDR3, the DNA is TGTGCCAGCAGTTACGGGGCGGGCTTTGGCAATCAGCCCCAGCATTTT. Amino acids: CASSYGAGFGNQPQHF.

As DNA, the CDR3 is TGCGCCAGCAGCCCCGACAGGGCCGGGGGCACTGAAGCTTTCTTT. Translated, it gives CASSPDRAGGTEAFF. This chain uses TRBV4-1 with TRBJ1-1; 7 nucleotides match TRBD1. The V gene end was trimmed by 4 bases and the J gene end by 4 bases; junction bases not matched to a gene: 9. Germline V gene sequence: CDR1 MGHRA, CDR2 YSYEKL. The CDR3 extends over 15 amino acids.

This clonotype was counted at least ten times. V gene TRBV4-2 combines with J gene TRBJ1-4, with 9 bases lining up with TRBD1. CDR1 and CDR2 from the germline V gene are LGHNA and YNFKEQ. The J segment lost 7 bases and the V segment lost 0 bases, leaving 6 bases of the junction unmatched. The CDR3 runs to 16 residues. The CDR3 reads CASSQEDRGIGEKLFF. For the CDR3, the DNA is TGTGCCAGCAGCCAAGAGGACAGGGGAATAGGTGAAAAACTGTTTTTT.

A few counts support this clonotype. The V and J genes are TRBV4-1 and TRBJ1-1; D gene unclear. CDR1 MGHRA and CDR2 YSYEKL come from the germline V gene. Trimming stripped 1 base from V and 4 bases from J, with 10 bases between. The CDR3 has 14 amino acids. The CDR3 reads CASSQGPGSTEAFF. The CDR3 nucleotides are TGCGCCAGCAGCCAAGGGCCTGGGAGCACTGAAGCTTTCTTT.

The chain has TRBV19 and TRBJ2-5, with D unclear. CDR3 size: 12 residues. V lost 9 bases, J lost 1 base, and 9 bases lay in between. Germline values: CDR1 LNHDA, CDR2 SQIVND (reference sequence). CDR3 residues: CASGSPQETQYF. The CDR3 nucleotides read TGTGCCAGCGGGTCGCCCCAAGAGACCCAGTACTTC.

This clonotype appeared a few times. This chain joins TRBV15 and TRBJ1-6; 9 bases align to TRBD1. The J segment lost 9 bases and the V segment lost 0 bases, leaving 6 bases of the junction unmatched. The CDR3 is 16 amino acids. Looked up from germline, CDR1 is LNHNV and CDR2 is YYDKDF (reference sequence). CDR3 amino acids: CATSRDGDRGSSPLHF. CDR3 nucleotide sequence: TGTGCCACCAGCAGAGACGGCGACAGGGGGAGTTCACCCCTCCACTTT.

This chain's CDR3 is CASSLQGRVRYGYTF. The CDR3 bases are TGTGCCAGCAGTCTACAGGGTAGGGTTAGGTATGGCTACACCTTC. The chain combines TRBV28 with TRBJ1-2; tentatively, D is TRBD1 (6 bases). The CDR3 runs to 15 residues. Germline CDR1 and CDR2: MDHEN and SYDVKM. V was clipped by 5 bases and J by 5 bases, with 18 bases between them.

This clonotype appeared many times. The chain recombines TRBV10-3 with TRBJ2-7; D is possibly TRBD2 (6 bases). Trimming left V 6 bases short and J 4 bases short, with 13 bases between. CDR1 and CDR2 (germline): ENHRY, SYGVKD. This CDR3 has 13 amino acids. The CDR3 bases are TGTGCCATCAGCCGGGACTCCCAATACGAGCAGTACTTC. Translated, it gives CAISRDSQYEQYF.

This clonotype was counted many times. The chain links TRBV10-3 to TRBJ1-2; D is unclear. Germline V gene sequence: CDR1 ENHRY, CDR2 SYGVKD. This CDR3 is built from 14 residues. The V end was cut by 3 bases, the J end by 4 bases, with 12 bases between. CDR3 protein: CAISDEAALYGYTF. The CDR3 region has the DNA TGTGCCATCAGTGACGAGGCAGCCCTCTATGGCTACACCTTC.

The table lists this clonotype with a few counts. V usage is TRBV6-5 and J usage is TRBJ1-2, with TRBD1 as a possible D gene (5 bases). This CDR3 is built from 14 residues. V was pared by 6 bases and J by 6 bases, with 17 bases between. Germline loops: CDR1 MNHEY, CDR2 SVGAGI. The CDR3 DNA reads as TGTGCCAGCAGCCCTAGGGGCGGCACCCATGGCTACACCTTC. As protein: CASSPRGGTHGYTF.

This clonotype was picked up many times. For the CDR3, the DNA is TGTGCCAGTAGAAGTGGGATATCGAATTCACCCCTCCACTTT. Translating gives CASRSGISNSPLHF. The genes are TRBV19 and TRBJ1-6; no reliable D call. In germline, CDR1 is LNHDA, CDR2 SQIVND (reference sequence). V was pared by 6 bases and J by 7 bases, with 13 bases between. CDR3 length: 14 amino acids.

Details on this clonotype: Since a much larger clone is just one base distant, this may be a read error. Since no conserved phenylalanine or tryptophan closes the CDR3, a read error is the likely cause. The chain combines TRBV7-2 with TRBJ1-1, with no clear D. The germline CDR1 and CDR2 sequences are SGHTA and FQGNSA. CDR3 size: 15 residues. V lost 2 bases, J lost 7 bases, and 17 bases lay in between. The CDR3: CASSLMERGSSEAFI. CDR3 DNA sequence: TGTGCCAGCAGCTTAATGGAAAGAGGTTCCAGTGAAGCTTTCATT.

Notes on this clonotype: The conserved phenylalanine or tryptophan normally closing the CDR3 is absent here, so this likely arose from a read error. The chain carries TRBV29-1 and TRBJ2-5; D might be TRBD1 (6 bases). Germline V gene data show CDR1 as SQVTM and CDR2 as ANQGSEA. Trimming stripped 1 base from V and 4 bases from J, with 10 bases between. CDR3 length equals 13 residues. The CDR3 bases are TGCAGCGTTGAAGGGACAGTCCGAGAGACCCAGTACTTA. Translated: CSVEGTVRETQYL.

This clonotype was detected a few times. This rearrangement joins TRBV7-9 to TRBJ2-6; D possibly corresponds to TRBD1 (5 bases). V gave up 5 bases and J gave up 0 bases, with 17 bases separating them. The CDR3 loop spans 18 amino acids. Per germline, CDR1 SEHNR and CDR2 FQNEAQ (reference sequence). CDR3 protein: CASSGRTPLSSGANVLTF. The CDR3 DNA sequence: TGTGCCAGCAGCGGCCGGACACCATTAAGCTCTGGGGCCAACGTCCTGACTTTC.

At least ten counts were recorded for this clonotype. This chain links TRBV7-3 with TRBJ2-1; the D is unclear. Trimming removed 2 bases at V and 6 bases at J, with 8 bases between. Germline CDR1 SGHTA, CDR2 FQGTGA. CDR3 length: 13 residues. This CDR3 reads CASSLELINEQFF. In DNA form, the CDR3 reads TGTGCCAGCAGCTTAGAGCTAATCAATGAGCAGTTCTTC.

This clonotype was picked up many times. In DNA, the CDR3 is TGTGCCAGCAGCTTAGACGGGGGGGGGGTCGTAAATGAGCAGTTCTTC. The encoded protein is CASSLDGGGVVNEQFF. This chain joins TRBV7-2 and TRBJ2-1; TRBD2 aligns across 8 bases. CDR1 and CDR2 from the germline V gene are SGHTA and FQGNSA. V was clipped by 1 base and J by 7 bases; unmatched bases: 9. This CDR3 region has 16 residues. Looking up the rest from reference TRBV7-2 and TRBJ2-1 gives the full variable domain: GAGVSQSPSNKVTEKGKDVELRCDPISGHTALYWYRQSLGQGLEFLIYFQGNSAPDKSGLPSDRFSAERTGGSVSTLTIQRTQQEDSAVYLCASSLDGGGVVNEQFFGPGTRLTVL.

V usage is TRBV5-4 and J usage is TRBJ2-1, with TRBD2 identical over 16 bases. V lost 0 bases and J lost 8; bases outside the gene matches: 8. Germline assignment: CDR1 SGHNT and CDR2 YYREEE (reference sequence). There are 18 residues in the CDR3. The CDR3 region is CASSLVSAGLAGGYEQFF. The DNA of the CDR3 is TGTGCCAGCAGCTTGGTGTCGGCGGGACTAGCGGGAGGGTATGAGCAGTTCTTC. The full variable domain, in which reference TRBV5-4 and TRBJ2-1 provide the parts outside the CDR3, is ETGVTQSPTHLIKTRGQQVTLRCSSQSGHNTVSWYQQALGQGPQFIFQYYREEENGRGNFPPRFSGLQFPNYSSELNVNALELDDSALYLCASSLVSAGLAGGYEQFFGPGTRLTVL.

This clonotype was seen ten or more times. This rearrangement joins TRBV2 to TRBJ2-7; perhaps TRBD1 as D (5 bases). CDR1 is SNHLY and CDR2 is FYNNEI in the germline V gene. This CDR3 region has 13 residues. Trimming cost V 5 bases and J 2 bases, with 10 bases left between them. The CDR3 bases are TGTGCCAGCAGTAAAGGACACACCTACGAGCAGTACTTC. Protein sequence: CASSKGHTYEQYF.